This T cell receptor beta chain is drawn from a study of shared clonotypes between healthy human individuals. Study-level points and caveats: At large depth, rarefaction still showed sorted-subset sequencing to be incomplete. Lower generation probabilities were found for non-shared clonotypes than for those shared by all four donors.

Here immunoSEQ multiplex PCR was the method, and the copy in TCRdb shows in-frame clones only, minus some. The sample has about 2.5 million clones; 80% to 95% are singletons. Donors comprised healthy HIV-negative adults lacking recent acute infections or vaccinations. Note on this clone: Its antigen is currently unknown.

V was pared by 3 bases and J by 11 bases, with 14 bases between. Germline CDR1 is SGDLS and CDR2 is YYNGEE. CDR3 length: 12 residues. Sample: naive CD4+ T cells from PBMCs. The subset: CD45RA+ positively selected. This TCR came from a man between 18 and 29 years old in good health. Some clones in this sample may be carry-over from other donors' samples. The chain uses TRBV9 and TRBJ1-1, with D unresolved. CDR3 coding DNA: TGTGCCAGCAGCGAAATAAGAGGTCTGGCTTTCTTT. Translating it yields CASSEIRGLAFF.